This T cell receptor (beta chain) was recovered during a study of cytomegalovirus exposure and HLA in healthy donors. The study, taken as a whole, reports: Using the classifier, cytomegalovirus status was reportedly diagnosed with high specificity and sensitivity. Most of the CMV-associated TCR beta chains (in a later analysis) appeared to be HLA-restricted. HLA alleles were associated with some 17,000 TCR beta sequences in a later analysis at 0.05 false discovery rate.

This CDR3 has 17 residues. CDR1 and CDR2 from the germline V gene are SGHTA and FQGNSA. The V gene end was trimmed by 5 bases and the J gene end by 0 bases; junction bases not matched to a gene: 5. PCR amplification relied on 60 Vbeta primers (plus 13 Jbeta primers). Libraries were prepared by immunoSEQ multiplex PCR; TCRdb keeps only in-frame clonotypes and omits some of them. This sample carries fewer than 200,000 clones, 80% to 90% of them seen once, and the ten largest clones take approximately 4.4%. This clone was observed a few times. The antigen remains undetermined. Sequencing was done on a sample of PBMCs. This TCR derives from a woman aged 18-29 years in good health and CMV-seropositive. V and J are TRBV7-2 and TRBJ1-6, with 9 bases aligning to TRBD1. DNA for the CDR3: TGTGCCAGCAGCCCGGACAGGGGAGACTCCTATAATTCACCCCTCCACTTT. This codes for CASSPDRGDSYNSPLHF. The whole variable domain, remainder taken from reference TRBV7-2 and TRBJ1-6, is GAGVSQSPSNKVTEKGKDVELRCDPISGHTALYWYRQSLGQGLEFLIYFQGNSAPDKSGLPSDRFSAERTGGSVSTLTIQRTQQEDSAVYLCASSPDRGDSYNSPLHFGNGTRLTVT.